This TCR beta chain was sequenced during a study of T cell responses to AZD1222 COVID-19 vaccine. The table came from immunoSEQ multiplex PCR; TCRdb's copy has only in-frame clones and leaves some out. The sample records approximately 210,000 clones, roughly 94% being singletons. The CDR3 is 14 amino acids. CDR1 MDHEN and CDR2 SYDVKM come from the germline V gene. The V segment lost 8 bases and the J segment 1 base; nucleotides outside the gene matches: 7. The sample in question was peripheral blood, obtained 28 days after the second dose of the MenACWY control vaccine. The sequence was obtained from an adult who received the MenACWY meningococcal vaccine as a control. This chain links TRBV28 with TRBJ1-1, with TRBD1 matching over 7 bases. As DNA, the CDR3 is TGTGCCAGCCCCGACAGGGTTGGGAACACTGAAGCTTTCTTT. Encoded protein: CASPDRVGNTEAFF.